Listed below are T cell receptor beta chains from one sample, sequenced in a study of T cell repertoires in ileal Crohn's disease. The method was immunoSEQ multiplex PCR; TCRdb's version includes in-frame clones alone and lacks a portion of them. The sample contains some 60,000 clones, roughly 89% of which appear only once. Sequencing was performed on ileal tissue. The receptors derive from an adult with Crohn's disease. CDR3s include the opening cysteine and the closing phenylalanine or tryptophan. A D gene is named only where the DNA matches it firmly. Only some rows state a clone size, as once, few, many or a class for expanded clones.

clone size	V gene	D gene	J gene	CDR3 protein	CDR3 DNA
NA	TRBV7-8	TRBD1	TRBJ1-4	CASSPDRAATNEKLFF	TGTGCCAGCAGCCCAGACAGGGCCGCAACTAATGAAAAACTGTTTTTT
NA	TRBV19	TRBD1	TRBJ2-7	CASSIREQGRHYEQYF	TGTGCCAGTAGTATCCGTGAACAGGGGCGGCACTACGAGCAGTACTTC
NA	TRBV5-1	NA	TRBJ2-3	CASSSDDHLARDSTQYF	TGCGCCAGCAGCTCGGATGACCATCTAGCGAGAGACTCTACGCAGTATTTT
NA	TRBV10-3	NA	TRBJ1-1	CAISSRDTEAFF	TGTGCCATCAGTAGCCGGGACACTGAAGCTTTCTTT
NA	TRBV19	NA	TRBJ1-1	CASSMGRVPYAFF	TGTGCCAGTAGTATGGGCAGGGTCCCTTACGCTTTCTTT
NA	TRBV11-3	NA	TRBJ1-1	CASRDQAGTEAFF	TGTGCCAGCCGAGACCAGGCGGGCACTGAAGCTTTCTTT
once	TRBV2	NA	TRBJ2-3	CASSSGSTDTQYF	TGTGCCAGCAGTAGCGGTAGCACAGATACGCAGTATTTT
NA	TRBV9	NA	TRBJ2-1	CASSVGYFNEQFF	TGTGCCAGCAGCGTAGGCTACTTCAATGAGCAGTTCTTC
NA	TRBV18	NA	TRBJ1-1	CASSPNTNTEAFF	TGTGCCAGCTCACCCAACACGAACACTGAAGCTTTCTTT
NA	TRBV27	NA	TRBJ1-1	CASSRLDSTNTEAFF	TGTGCCAGCAGCCGCCTCGACAGTACAAACACTGAAGCTTTCTTT
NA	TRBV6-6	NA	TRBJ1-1	CASSCPNRFCTEAFF	TGTGCCAGCAGTTGCCCCAATCGGTTTTGCACTGAAGCTTTCTTT
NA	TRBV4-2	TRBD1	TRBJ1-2	CASSQGPDRAYGYTF	TGTGCCAGCAGCCAAGGCCCCGACAGGGCATATGGCTACACCTTC
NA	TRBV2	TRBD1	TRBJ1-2	CASSATGDRGYTF	TGTGCCAGCAGTGCGACAGGGGATCGAGGCTACACCTTC
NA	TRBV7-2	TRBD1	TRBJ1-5	CASSLGFGTGNPQPQHF	TGTGCCAGCAGCTTAGGTTTCGGGACAGGGAACCCTCAGCCCCAGCATTTT
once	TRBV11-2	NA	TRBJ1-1	CASSSREIKGGTEAFF	TGTGCCAGCAGCTCGCGGGAGATAAAAGGGGGCACTGAAGCTTTCTTT
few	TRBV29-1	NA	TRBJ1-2	CSVGQLAYGYTF	TGCAGCGTTGGACAGTTGGCGTATGGCTACACCTTC
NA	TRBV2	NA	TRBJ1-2	CASSELAGAYGYTF	TGTGCCAGCAGTGAATTGGCAGGGGCCTATGGCTACACCTTC
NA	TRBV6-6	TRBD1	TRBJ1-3	CASRDRGSIRNTIYF	TGTGCCAGCAGGGACAGGGGAAGTATTCGGAACACCATATATTTT
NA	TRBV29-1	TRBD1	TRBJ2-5	CSVGTGEETQYF	TGCAGCGTTGGGACAGGCGAAGAGACCCAGTACTTC
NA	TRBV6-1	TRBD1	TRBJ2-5	CASRKDRVGQETQYF	TGTGCCAGCAGAAAAGACAGGGTAGGGCAAGAGACCCAGTACTTC
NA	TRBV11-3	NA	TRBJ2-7	CASSLQEGYEQYF	TGTGCCAGCAGCTTACAGGAGGGTTACGAGCAGTACTTC
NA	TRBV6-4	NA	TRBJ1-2	CASRTSGGGYTF	TGTGCCAGCAGGACCAGCGGCGGGGGCTACACCTTC
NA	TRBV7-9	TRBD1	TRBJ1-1	CASSSTGQGASAFF	TGTGCCAGCAGCTCAACGGGACAGGGGGCCTCAGCTTTCTTT
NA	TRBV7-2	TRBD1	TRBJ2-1	CASSRDRTTYNEQFF	TGTGCCAGCAGTCGGGACAGGACAACCTACAATGAGCAGTTCTTC
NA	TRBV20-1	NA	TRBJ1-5	CSAAGLPQHF	TGCAGTGCCGCGGGGTTACCCCAGCATTTT
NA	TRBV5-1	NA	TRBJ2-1	CASSRSSGLYNEQFF	TGCGCCAGCAGCCGTTCTTCAGGCCTTTACAATGAGCAGTTCTTC
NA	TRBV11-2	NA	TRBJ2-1	CASSLGTNEQFF	TGTGCCAGCAGCTTAGGCACAAATGAGCAGTTCTTC
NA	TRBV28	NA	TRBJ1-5	CASRHAIRQHF	TGTGCCAGCCGACACGCGATTCGGCAGCATTTT
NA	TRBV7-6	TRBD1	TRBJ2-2	CASSLGTGDSSGELFF	TGTGCCAGCAGTCTAGGGACAGGGGATTCCTCCGGGGAGCTGTTTTTT
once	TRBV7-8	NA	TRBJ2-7	CASSLRHGTYEQYF	TGTGCCAGCAGCTTACGTCACGGGACCTACGAGCAGTACTTC